Each of the 32 T cell receptor beta chains below was sequenced from the same sample in a study of blood T cells in healthy people across ages. Next came a second PCR, run for about 7 to 12 cycles, which used a sample-barcoded 5' primer along with a J-beta primer mix. TCRdb processed the 5' RACE reads anew with MiXCR; each CDR3 protein has one entry. The data contain 1.5 million to 2 million distinct CDR3 sequences, 28% of them singletons. The sample consisted of blood. The receptors derive from a woman aged 25-40 years in good health.

V and J are TRBV4-1 and TRBJ2-5, with 8 bases lining up with TRBD2. After removal of 4 bases from V and 2 bases from J, the junction contained 9 bases not matched to a gene. The CDR3 loop spans 16 amino acids. Looked up from germline, CDR1 is MGHRA and CDR2 is YSYEKL. The CDR3: CASSPPWRGAQETQYF. Written as DNA, the CDR3 is TGCGCCAGCAGCCCCCCCTGGCGGGGGGCACAAGAGACCCAGTACTTC.

The V call is TRBV14, the J call TRBJ2-3; a possible D gene is TRBD2 (6 bases). CDR1 and CDR2 (germline): SGHDN, FVKESK. Trimming took off 4 bases at V and 2 bases at J, with 25 bases between the two ends. The CDR3 loop spans 19 amino acids. The DNA of the CDR3 is TGTGCCAGCAGCCCGCTGGGATCGTTCTTAGCGGCCGTCACAGATACGCAGTATTTT. It yields the protein CASSPLGSFLAAVTDTQYF.

The J gene is TRBJ1-2, the V gene TRBV20-1, with 12 bases identical to TRBD1. V dropped 0 bases and J dropped 2; count of bases not matched to a gene: 10. Germline CDR1 DFQATT, CDR2 SNEGSKA (reference sequence). The CDR3 sequence is 18 residues long. CDR3 protein: CSARDRGTGGLLNYGYTF. The CDR3 DNA is TGCAGTGCTAGAGATCGGGGGACAGGGGGCCTCCTCAACTATGGCTACACCTTC.

CDR3 DNA sequence: TGTGCCAGCAGTTTAGCCCCCGGGACTACAGGAGAGTATTTT. Residues: CASSLAPGTTGEYF. This chain joins TRBV12-3 or TRBV12-4 and TRBJ2-3; 7 bases fit TRBD2. J gave up 13 bases and V 0 bases, and 10 bases lay outside the gene matches. The CDR3 has 14 amino acids.

This clonotype appeared a few times. The rearrangement joins TRBV12-3 or TRBV12-4 to TRBJ2-4; D is unclear. This CDR3 is 16 amino acids long. V was clipped by 3 bases and J by 0 bases, with 12 bases between them. CDR3 in amino acids: CASSFQNGLAKNIQYF. CDR3 bases: TGTGCCAGCAGTTTTCAAAACGGGTTAGCCAAAAACATTCAGTACTTC.

This clonotype was picked up a small number of times. This rearrangement joins TRBV29-1 to TRBJ1-2; D perhaps matches TRBD1 (6 bases). Trimming took 1 base from V and 8 from J, leaving 11 bases between them. This CDR3 is built from 12 residues. CDR1 is SQVTM, CDR2 ANQGSEA, per germline. The CDR3 reads CSVEGNREGYTF. CDR3 sequence (DNA): TGCAGCGTTGAAGGTAACAGGGAGGGCTACACCTTC.

This clonotype came up a few times. The chain links TRBV6-6 to TRBJ2-7, with D hard to call. Germline V CDR1 and CDR2: MNHNY, SVGAGI (reference sequence). Trimming removed 0 bases from V and 3 bases from J, with 9 bases in between. This CDR3 region has 14 residues. The CDR3 here is CASSYSPRNYEQYF. The CDR3, as DNA: TGTGCCAGCAGTTACTCACCCAGAAACTACGAGCAGTACTTC.

The V and J genes are TRBV21-1 and TRBJ1-2; TRBD1 was called by the table and not checked on the DNA. TRBV21-1 is an annotated pseudogene. This CDR3 comprises 16 residues. The CDR3 DNA is TGTGCCAGCAGCAAAGGGTCCCTATTAAATATCTATGGCTACACCTTC. It yields the protein CASSKGSLLNIYGYTF.

The chain uses TRBV2 and TRBJ2-6, with D possibly TRBD1 on 5 matching bases. V gave up 7 bases and J gave up 2 bases, with 18 bases separating them. Germline CDR1 and CDR2: SNHLY and FYNNEI. CDR3 length: 17 amino acids. Here the CDR3 DNA reads TGTGCCAGCACTCAAACGGTCCTAGGGGCTGGGGCCAACGTCCTGACTTTC. This encodes CASTQTVLGAGANVLTF.

This clonotype was seen more than once but under ten times. The V and J genes are TRBV20-1 and TRBJ1-1; 7 bases agree with TRBD1. With V trimmed by 3 bases and J by 1 base, 5 bases remained unmatched. Germline CDR1 is DFQATT and CDR2 is SNEGSKA (reference sequence). This CDR3 spans 14 amino acids. CDR3 residues: CSASLDRRNTEAFF. In DNA, the CDR3 is TGCAGTGCTAGTTTGGACAGGCGGAACACTGAAGCTTTCTTT.

This clonotype was seen at least ten times. The chain employs TRBV4-1 and TRBJ1-4; 9 bases line up with TRBD1. J gave up 5 bases and V 4 bases, and 8 bases lay outside the gene matches. This CDR3 comprises 16 residues. CDR1 and CDR2 from the germline V gene are MGHRA and YSYEKL. The CDR3 DNA follows: TGCGCCAGCAGCCCAAGTCCGGGACAGGGAAATGAAAAACTGTTTTTT. This codes for CASSPSPGQGNEKLFF.

This clonotype showed up just a few times. The V call is TRBV18, the J call TRBJ2-1, with 7 bases fitting TRBD1. CDR3 length: 14 residues. The germline V gene encodes CDR1 KGHSH and CDR2 LQKENI. The trim removed 1 base at V and 5 bases at J, leaving 2 bases unmatched. Here the CDR3 reads CASSPLRGNNEQFF. The DNA for the CDR3 is TGTGCCAGCTCACCACTCAGGGGGAACAATGAGCAGTTCTTC.

As for this clonotype: One end of the junction fails to match germline, which may point to a read error. V usage is TRBV6-6 and J usage is TRBJ1-4, with unresolved D. Germline CDR1 MNHNY, CDR2 SVGAGI (reference sequence). The CDR3 length is 16 residues. The CDR3: CASSPALQTTNEKPFF. DNA for the CDR3: TGTGCCAGCAGCCCCGCCCTTCAGACTACTAATGAAAAACCGTTTTTT.

As DNA, the CDR3 is TGCGCCAGCAGCCAGAATCCAGGGGGAATCCGCGAGCAGTACTTC. Its translation: CASSQNPGGIREQYF. This chain links TRBV5-1 with TRBJ2-7; 7 bases are shared with TRBD1. From germline, CDR1 is SGHRS and CDR2 YFSETQ. This CDR3 has 15 amino acids. V lost 4 bases to trimming and J lost 6 bases; unmatched junction nucleotides: 13.

Notes on this clonotype: Relative to the germline gene, one junction end is altered; a read error may explain this. This rearrangement joins TRBV9 to TRBJ2-1; TRBD2 aligns across 7 bases. Per the germline V gene, CDR1 is SGDLS and CDR2 is YYNGEE. The CDR3 runs to 15 residues. CDR3 in amino acids: CASAVGGSSYSEQFF. In DNA form, the CDR3 reads TGTGCCAGCGCTGTCGGCGGGAGCTCCTACAGTGAGCAGTTCTTC.

V gene TRBV7-9 combines with J gene TRBJ1-3; D not resolved. The V gene's germline CDR1 is SEHNR and CDR2 FQNEAQ (reference sequence). CDR3 length: 17 residues. V was trimmed by 1 base and J by 0 bases, leaving 13 bases between them. The CDR3: CASSLEGEGVSGNTIYF. CDR3 in DNA: TGTGCCAGCAGCTTAGAGGGAGAAGGTGTCTCTGGAAACACCATATATTTT.

The sample holds a few counts of this clonotype. The V call is TRBV5-5, the J call TRBJ1-2, with D hard to call. V was clipped by 1 base and J by 0 bases, with 7 bases between them. CDR3 size: 14 residues. Germline V gene lookup returns CDR1 SGHKS and CDR2 YYEKEE (reference sequence). The CDR3 loop is CASSLNTANYGYTF. The CDR3 DNA is TGTGCCAGCAGCTTGAACACAGCTAACTATGGCTACACCTTC.

Remarks on this clonotype: A junction end diverges from the germline sequence, so it may reflect a read error. This rearrangement joins TRBV5-4 to TRBJ2-5; maybe TRBD2 (6 bases). This CDR3 is built from 14 residues. Germline CDR1 is SGHNT and CDR2 is YYREEE (reference sequence). CDR3 nucleotide sequence: TGCGCCAGCAGCTCCGGGAGCCACCAAGAGGCCCAGTACTTC. It translates to CASSSGSHQEAQYF.

The sample holds a few counts of this clonotype. The CDR3, as DNA: TGCAGCGTTGTTACAGGAGGGACCTACGAGCAGTACTTC. Amino acid sequence: CSVVTGGTYEQYF. The gene calls are TRBV29-1 and TRBJ2-7; the D gene is possibly TRBD2 (6 bases). Trimming left V 4 bases short and J 2 bases short, with 12 bases between. Germline V gene data show CDR1 as SQVTM and CDR2 as ANQGSEA. The CDR3 sequence is 13 residues long.

The chain has TRBV12-3 or TRBV12-4 and TRBJ1-2; 7 nucleotides agree with TRBD1. V lost 7 bases, J lost 4 bases, and 12 bases stayed unmatched. The CDR3 is 15 residues long. The CDR3 DNA sequence: TGTGCCAGCACCTCCCCATTTAGGACAGGCTATGGCTACACCTTC. It is translated as CASTSPFRTGYGYTF.

This rearrangement joins TRBV5-5 to TRBJ1-1, with D unclear. Germline CDR1 and CDR2: SGHKS and YYEKEE (reference sequence). V lost 0 bases and J 1 base, leaving 10 bases between the germline ends. This CDR3 spans 15 amino acids. The CDR3 protein is CASSLDPRGNTEAFF. The CDR3 DNA reads as TGTGCCAGCAGCTTGGATCCTCGGGGGAACACTGAAGCTTTCTTT.

V is TRBV29-1 and J is TRBJ1-1; D not certain. Germline lookup yields CDR1 SQVTM and CDR2 ANQGSEA. The CDR3 runs to 14 residues. V lost 7 bases and J 0 bases, leaving 15 bases between the germline ends. DNA of the CDR3: TGCAGCGCTGGGATAACCGCCGTGAACACTGAAGCTTTCTTT. Residues: CSAGITAVNTEAFF.

Only one count was recorded for this clonotype. CDR3 protein: CSGSTGMNTEAFF. The CDR3 DNA reads TGCAGCGGGTCCACAGGGATGAACACTGAAGCTTTCTTT. The chain joins TRBV29-1 to TRBJ1-1; tentative D call: TRBD1 (6 bases). The CDR3 extends over 13 amino acids. Trimming took off 7 bases at V and 0 bases at J, with 12 bases between the two ends. CDR1 SQVTM and CDR2 ANQGSEA come from the germline V gene.

The V call is TRBV5-1, the J call TRBJ2-7; perhaps TRBD2 as D (6 bases). V dropped 0 bases and J dropped 7 bases, with 17 bases sitting between them. Germline CDR1 reads SGHRS; CDR2 reads YFSETQ. The CDR3 is 15 amino acids. CDR3 coding DNA: TGCGCCAGCAGCTTGGGCGGGGCCACCTACAATGAGCAGTACTTC. It translates to CASSLGGATYNEQYF.

The chain uses TRBV5-1 and TRBJ2-7; D gene ambiguous. This CDR3 is built from 14 residues. CDR1 SGHRS and CDR2 YFSETQ come from the germline V gene. V was shortened by 5 bases and J by 2 bases, with 14 bases between the two germline ends. The CDR3 region has the DNA TGCGCCAGCAGGTTCGGCCCTGGGCCCTACGAGCAGTACTTC. This codes for CASRFGPGPYEQYF.

The chain links TRBV5-1 to TRBJ1-6, with D maybe TRBD1 (6 bases). V was cut by 2 bases and J by 7 bases, with 16 bases left in between. CDR3 length: 16 residues. The germline V gene encodes CDR1 SGHRS and CDR2 YFSETQ. The CDR3 coding sequence is TGCGCCAGCAGCTTAGGCAGGGGAAGGTCGAATTCACCCCTCCACTTT. It is translated as CASSLGRGRSNSPLHF.

CDR3 sequence reads: CASSLDLVSNEQYF. CDR3 bases: TGTGCCAGCAGCTTGGACCTAGTCAGCAATGAGCAGTACTTC. J is TRBJ2-5 and V is TRBV5-4; D not resolved. The CDR3 consists of 14 residues. Trimming left V 0 bases short and J 11 bases short, with 17 bases between. The germline gives CDR1 SGHNT, CDR2 YYREEE (reference sequence).

The gene calls are TRBV20-1 and TRBJ2-3; 11 bases agree with TRBD2. Germline CDR1 is DFQATT and CDR2 is SNEGSKA (reference sequence). The CDR3 is 15 residues long. CDR3 in amino acids: CAGENSGRATDTQYF. DNA for the CDR3: TGCGCAGGTGAAAATAGCGGGAGGGCCACAGATACGCAGTATTTT.

This clonotype was recorded a few times. Its ends do not fully match the called genes, so a read error is possible. In DNA, the CDR3 is TGTGCCTGGAGTTTAACCTACGGGCAGTACTTC. Its translation is CAWSLTYGQYF. J is TRBJ2-7 and V is TRBV30, with unresolved D. Germline V gives CDR1 GTSNPN, CDR2 SVGIG (reference sequence). The CDR3 loop spans 11 amino acids.

The chain recombines TRBV28 with TRBJ1-1, with 11 bases matching TRBD1. The V segment lost 9 bases and the J segment 1 base; nucleotides outside the gene matches: 4. The CDR3 is 14 residues long. Per germline, CDR1 MDHEN and CDR2 SYDVKM. The CDR3 nucleotides are TGTGCCAGTTTCGGACAGGGGGCGAACACTGAAGCTTTCTTT. It translates to CASFGQGANTEAFF.

With respect to this clonotype: At one end the junction does not follow the germline gene, possibly because of a read error. In DNA form, the CDR3 reads TGTGTCAGCAGTCTTAGTGTAAGCACAGATACGCAGTATTTT. Its protein is CVSSLSVSTDTQYF. The chain couples TRBV6-1 to TRBJ2-3; D remains ambiguous. The CDR3 is made up of 14 amino acids. Germline V gene sequence: CDR1 MNHNS, CDR2 SASEGT.

The V call is TRBV7-2, the J call TRBJ2-1, with D hard to call. Germline CDR1 reads SGHTA; CDR2 reads FQGNSA. V was shortened by 1 base and J by 8 bases, with 12 bases between the two germline ends. The CDR3 runs to 14 residues. DNA of the CDR3: TGTGCCAGCAGCTTAGATCCCCAGTCGGATGAGCAGTTCTTC. Protein sequence: CASSLDPQSDEQFF.